These 11 T cell receptor beta chains came from one sample sequenced in a study of blood T cell repertoires in COVID-19. Here immunoSEQ multiplex PCR was the method, and the copy in TCRdb shows in-frame clones only, minus some. The table has roughly 330,000 clones, 80% to 90% seen once. Sequenced sample: PBMCs or T cells enriched from blood (not recorded which). Source of these receptors: a woman under 30 who had recovered from COVID-19.

This clone was observed once. The rearrangement uses TRBV3-1 (or the pseudogene TRBV3-2) and TRBJ2-1; 10 positions agree with TRBD2. The V and J ends lost 5 bases and 0 bases, in that order; junction bases with no gene match: 4. Germline CDR1 is LGHDT and CDR2 is YNNKEL (reference sequence). CDR3 length: 16 amino acids. The CDR3 nucleotides are TGTGCCAGCAGCACTAGCGGGGTTGTCTCCTACAATGAGCAGTTCTTC. This codes for CASSTSGVVSYNEQFF.

The V gene is TRBV2, the J gene TRBJ2-2; D uncertain. Germline V gene lookup returns CDR1 SNHLY and CDR2 FYNNEI. V lost 1 base and J lost 4, with 10 bases in between. The CDR3 consists of 15 residues. Written as DNA, the CDR3 is TGTGCCAGCAGTGAAGAAACAGCTGGCACCGGGGAGCTGTTTTTT. It is translated as CASSEETAGTGELFF.

The rearrangement joins TRBV6-5 to TRBJ1-2; 7 nucleotides line up with TRBD1. The junction had 8 bases not matched to a gene; V was cut back by 5 bases and J by 5 bases. Germline V gene data show CDR1 as MNHEY and CDR2 as SVGAGI. The CDR3 loop spans 14 amino acids. The CDR3: CASSPRQGIYGYTF. DNA for the CDR3: TGTGCCAGCAGTCCCCGACAGGGAATTTATGGCTACACCTTC.

This rearrangement joins TRBV19 to TRBJ1-3; D is unresolved. The CDR3 is 15 amino acids. V was trimmed by 7 bases and J by 0 bases, leaving 13 bases between them. Germline V gene sequence: CDR1 LNHDA, CDR2 SQIVND (reference sequence). The CDR3 DNA follows: TGTGCCAGTACCGACTTCCTCTTCTCTGGAAACACCATATATTTT. Protein sequence: CASTDFLFSGNTIYF.

V is TRBV27 and J is TRBJ1-2; 11 bases agree with TRBD1. CDR1 is MNHEY, CDR2 SMNVEV, per germline (reference sequence). The CDR3 runs 16 residues. Losses at the gene ends were 5 bases for V and 3 bases for J; bases not matched to a gene: 8. CDR3 DNA sequence: TGTGCCAGCAGTCAACGACCGGGACAGGGGGACTATGGCTACACCTTC. This sequence encodes CASSQRPGQGDYGYTF.

The rearrangement joins TRBV4-1 to TRBJ2-7; tentatively, D is TRBD2 (5 bases). Germline assignment: CDR1 MGHRA and CDR2 YSYEKL. This CDR3 has 16 residues. V was pared by 3 bases and J by 4 bases, with 19 bases between. The CDR3 spells CASSHYPDGGPYEQYF. The CDR3 nucleotides are TGCGCCAGCAGCCATTACCCGGACGGAGGACCGTACGAGCAGTACTTC.

V and J are TRBV12-2 and TRBJ2-2; the D segment call TRBD2 is taken from the table without a DNA check. TRBV12-2 is reported as a pseudogene. CDR3 length equals 15 residues. The CDR3 loop is CASRSRRPNTGELFF. CDR3 sequence (DNA): TGTGCAAGTCGCTCCCGGAGGCCTAACACCGGGGAGCTGTTTTTT.

The rearrangement links TRBV19 to TRBJ1-2; D is unresolved. Per germline, CDR1 LNHDA and CDR2 SQIVND (reference sequence). Trimming cost V 3 bases and J 1 base, with 12 bases left between them. The CDR3 has 15 residues. CDR3 protein: CASSIEGSVNYGYTF. The CDR3 DNA follows: TGTGCCAGTAGTATTGAGGGCAGCGTTAACTATGGCTACACCTTC.

This chain joins TRBV5-6 and TRBJ1-2; D is perhaps TRBD1 (5 bases). The CDR3 length is 15 residues. The V gene's germline CDR1 is SGHDT and CDR2 YYEEEE. Deletions cut 3 bases from V and 8 bases from J, with 20 bases between. CDR3 sequence reads: CASSSEGGTKVGYTF. The CDR3 region has the DNA TGTGCCAGCAGCTCGGAAGGCGGGACGAAAGTAGGCTACACCTTC.

With regard to this clone: Within the sample, other DNA sequences also encode this same CDR3. V gene TRBV5-1 combines with J gene TRBJ2-7; the match to TRBD2 covers 8 bases. The CDR3 totals 14 residues. J gave up 3 bases and V 2 bases, and 4 bases lay outside the gene matches. Germline CDR1 is SGHRS and CDR2 is YFSETQ. This chain's CDR3 is CASSLGGGSYEQYF. CDR3 sequence (DNA): TGCGCCAGCAGCTTAGGCGGGGGGAGCTACGAGCAGTACTTC.

The chain couples TRBV24-1 to TRBJ2-3; 7 bases line up with TRBD1. V trimming: 1 base; J trimming: 0 bases; junction bases outside the gene matches: 6. Per germline, CDR1 KGHDR and CDR2 SFDVKD. The CDR3 loop spans 17 amino acids. The CDR3 spells CATSDFSGQTSTDTQYF. CDR3 bases: TGTGCCACCAGTGATTTTTCGGGACAGACTAGCACAGATACGCAGTATTTT.